Here is one TCR beta chain with its context. The sample holds many counts of this clonotype. The clone's antigen remains unknown. No clone much larger than this one lies a single base away; base qualities are absent. According to the germline V gene, CDR1 reads SGHTA and CDR2 reads FQGNSA. V is pared back by 1 base and J by 5 bases, with 10 bases lying between the germline termini. The CDR3 has 14 amino acids, counting the end cysteine and phenylalanine. Just the 42-base CDR3 DNA is kept, in frame starting at base 1. These data are taken from a study of T cell repertoires in cytomegalovirus infection (dated by TCRdb to between 2017 and 2020). Describing the broader study: Donor HLA type was relevant to the analysis, because carriage of CMV infection together with the matching HLA type was indicated by public TCR beta signatures.

Sequencing used an Illumina HiSeq 1500. The raw public data were reprocessed by TCRdb itself: fastp quality trimming at Q25, MiXCR clonotype calling, in-frame beta chains only. A single entry per CDR3 protein holds the most common genes and DNA from its merged rows. Recorded for this sample are roughly 190,000 distinct CDR3 sequences; roughly 9% of them occurred a single time. The ten largest account for roughly 5.1% of the sample. The full study reports these points: In the ex vivo response, HLA-C-restricted CMV-specific TCR beta clonotypes were dominant, and in two of eight donors the single most frequent clonotype came from this HLA-C-restricted group. Cumulative frequency of public TCR beta family members discriminated carriers of CMV infection plus the relevant HLA type in this cohort and an independent roughly 350-donor cohort.

The chain joins TRBV7-2 to TRBJ2-3, with TRBD2 tentatively as D gene (6 bases match). The sequenced sample consisted of PBMCs. The sequence derives from a human donor in good health (CMV status not recorded). Some clones in this sample may be carry-over from other donors' samples. The CDR3: CASSLGGVIDTQYF. The DNA sequence is TGTGCCAGCAGCTTAGGGGGGGTGATAGATACGCAGTATTTT.